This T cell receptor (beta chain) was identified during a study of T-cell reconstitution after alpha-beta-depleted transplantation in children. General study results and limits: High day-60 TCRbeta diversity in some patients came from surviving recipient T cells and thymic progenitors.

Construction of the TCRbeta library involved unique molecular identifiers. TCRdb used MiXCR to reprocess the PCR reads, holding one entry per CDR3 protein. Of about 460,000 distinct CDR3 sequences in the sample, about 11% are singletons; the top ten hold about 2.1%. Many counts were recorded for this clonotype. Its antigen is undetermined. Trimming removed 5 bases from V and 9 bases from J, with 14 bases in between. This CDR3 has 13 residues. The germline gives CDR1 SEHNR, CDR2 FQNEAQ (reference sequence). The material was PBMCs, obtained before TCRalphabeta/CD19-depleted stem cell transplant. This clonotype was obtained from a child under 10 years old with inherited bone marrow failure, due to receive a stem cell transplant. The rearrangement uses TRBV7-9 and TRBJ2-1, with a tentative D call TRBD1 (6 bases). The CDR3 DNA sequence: TGTGCCAGCAGCCGTCAACAGGGAACTGAGCAGTTCTTC. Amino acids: CASSRQQGTEQFF.